The 17 T cell receptor beta chains reported below all come from one sample, sequenced in a study of T cell changes during pregnancy in multiple sclerosis. Only in-frame clones appear in the TCRdb table, and some are missing; sequencing was by immunoSEQ multiplex PCR. The sample lists about 87,000 clones, just under 95% seen once, with 1.1% to 1.5% in the top ten. The starting material was peripheral blood, obtained in the third trimester of pregnancy. These receptors all come from a female donor in good health, enrolled as a control in a pregnancy study.

The chain joins TRBV6-5 to TRBJ2-3, with D tentatively TRBD1 (6 bases). The CDR3 spans 13 residues. Trimming stripped 4 bases from V and 5 bases from J, with 10 bases between. Germline CDR1 MNHEY, CDR2 SVGAGI. CDR3 nucleotide sequence: TGTGCCAGCAGTTTCAGGGGAATAGATACGCAGTATTTT. It translates to CASSFRGIDTQYF.

The rearrangement links TRBV28 to TRBJ2-7; D is ambiguous. CDR1 is MDHEN and CDR2 is SYDVKM in the germline V gene. With 2 bases removed from V and 6 bases from J, the gap between germline ends came to 14 bases. CDR3 length equals 14 residues. CDR3 protein: CASSLPWPRLEQYF. In DNA form, the CDR3 reads TGTGCCAGCAGTTTACCCTGGCCTAGACTCGAGCAGTACTTC.

The chain is built from TRBV5-1 and TRBJ2-2; D might be TRBD1 (5 bases). Germline V gene sequence: CDR1 SGHRS, CDR2 YFSETQ. The CDR3 has 13 amino acids. Trimming stripped 0 bases from V and 6 bases from J, with 6 bases between. CDR3 sequence: CASSLEGAGELFF. For the CDR3, the DNA is TGCGCCAGCAGCTTGGAAGGGGCCGGGGAGCTGTTTTTT.

This chain links TRBV2 with TRBJ1-5, with 10 bases that match TRBD1. Losses at the gene ends were 4 bases for V and 2 bases for J; bases not matched to a gene: 5. The CDR3 contains 16 residues. Germline assignment: CDR1 SNHLY and CDR2 FYNNEI. The CDR3 reads CASSVLGTGGNQPQHF. Here the CDR3 DNA reads TGTGCCAGCAGTGTCCTCGGGACAGGGGGCAATCAGCCCCAGCATTTT.

V and J are TRBV7-8 and TRBJ1-5; 9 bases align to TRBD1. This CDR3 region has 16 residues. The V gene's germline CDR1 is SGHVS and CDR2 FQNEAQ. J gave up 7 bases and V 5 bases, and 12 bases lay outside the gene matches. The CDR3 is CASSTYYGTGLQPQHF. CDR3 DNA: TGTGCCAGCAGCACCTACTACGGGACAGGGCTACAGCCCCAGCATTTT. The whole variable domain, remainder taken from reference TRBV7-8 and TRBJ1-5, is GAGVSQSPRYKVAKRGQDVALRCDPISGHVSLFWYQQALGQGPEFLTYFQNEAQLDKSGLPSDRFFAERPEGSVSTLKIQRTQQEDSAVYLCASSTYYGTGLQPQHFGDGTRLSIL.

This rearrangement joins TRBV29-1 to TRBJ2-7; the D is unclear. The CDR3 has 11 residues. Trimming took off 0 bases at V and 7 bases at J, with 7 bases between the two ends. CDR1 and CDR2 (germline): SQVTM, ANQGSEA. CDR3 in DNA: TGCAGCGTTGAAGATTTCCCAGAGCAGTACTTC. Translation: CSVEDFPEQYF.

This clone was seen only once. V usage is TRBV13 and J usage is TRBJ2-7; no firm D call. The CDR3 contains 12 residues. Germline V gives CDR1 PRHDT, CDR2 FYEKMQ (reference sequence). Deletions cut 0 bases from V and 7 bases from J, with 7 bases between. CDR3 in amino acids: CASSLGLREQYF. The CDR3 DNA reads as TGTGCCAGCAGCTTAGGTTTGCGGGAGCAGTACTTC.

This chain joins TRBV2 and TRBJ2-7; no definite D call. The V and J ends lost 6 bases and 1 base respectively, with 13 bases between them. CDR1 is SNHLY and CDR2 is FYNNEI in the germline V gene. The CDR3 totals 14 residues. This chain's CDR3 is CASRALGQSYEQYF. The DNA for the CDR3 is TGTGCCAGCAGGGCTCTAGGCCAATCCTACGAGCAGTACTTC.

This sequence joins TRBV19 and TRBJ1-4; D is unresolved. Per the germline V gene, CDR1 is LNHDA and CDR2 is SQIVND (reference sequence). This CDR3 contains 14 residues. V lost 3 bases and J lost 8, with 13 bases in between. The CDR3: CASSIREDLEKLFF. The DNA of the CDR3 is TGTGCCAGTAGTATCCGGGAGGATCTGGAAAAACTGTTTTTT.

This chain links TRBV19 with TRBJ1-3, with D possibly matching TRBD1 (6 bases). The CDR3 runs to 13 residues. Germline V CDR1 and CDR2: LNHDA, SQIVND (reference sequence). With 5 bases removed from V and 2 bases from J, the gap between germline ends came to 7 bases. The CDR3 nucleotides read TGTGCCAGTAGTGACAGGACTGGAAACACCATATATTTT. This sequence encodes CASSDRTGNTIYF.

The CDR3 reads CASRDRGPHYGYTF. DNA of the CDR3: TGTGCCAGCAGGGACAGGGGGCCCCACTATGGCTACACCTTC. This rearrangement joins TRBV27 to TRBJ1-2; the match to TRBD1 covers 11 bases. J lost 3 bases, V lost 6 bases, and 3 bases had no gene match. CDR1 and CDR2 from the germline V gene are MNHEY and SMNVEV (reference sequence). This CDR3 region has 14 residues.

This clone occurred once. The chain recombines TRBV7-6 with TRBJ2-5, with a possible D match to TRBD1 (5 bases). This CDR3 has 13 amino acids. Per germline, CDR1 SGHVS and CDR2 FNYEAQ. V was cut by 5 bases and J by 2 bases, with 9 bases left in between. As DNA, the CDR3 is TGTGCCAGCAGCATCCGACAGCAAGAGACCCAGTACTTC. It encodes CASSIRQQETQYF.

V usage is TRBV6-1 and J usage is TRBJ2-7; no clear D gene. Germline lookup yields CDR1 MNHNS and CDR2 SASEGT. The V end was cut by 2 bases, the J end by 6 bases, with 11 bases between. This CDR3 region has 13 residues. The CDR3 nucleotides read TGTGCCAGCAGTGAAAACGTGGCCCCCGAGCAGTACTTC. This gives the protein CASSENVAPEQYF.

This clone has a single count. This CDR3 reads CASSRVAGELFF. In DNA, the CDR3 is TGTGCCAGCAGCCGGGTGGCCGGGGAGCTGTTTTTT. The genes are TRBV6-5 and TRBJ2-2; D ambiguous. This CDR3 region has 12 residues. Germline CDR1 is MNHEY and CDR2 is SVGAGI. V lost 6 bases and J lost 6, with 8 bases in between.

This clone has only a few counts. The genes are TRBV5-1 and TRBJ1-2; D perhaps matches TRBD1 (5 bases). This CDR3 has 13 amino acids. V shed 2 bases and J shed 8 bases, with 13 bases lying between them. CDR1 is SGHRS, CDR2 YFSETQ, per germline. The chain's CDR3 is CASSFGAGRGYTF. The CDR3 DNA sequence: TGCGCCAGCAGCTTTGGGGCAGGGCGAGGCTACACCTTC. Full variable domain (outside the CDR3, taken from reference TRBV5-1 and TRBJ1-2): KAGVTQTPRYLIKTRGQQVTLSCSPISGHRSVSWYQQTPGQGLQFLFEYFSETQRNKGNFPGRFSGRQFSNSRSEMNVSTLELGDSALYLCASSFGAGRGYTFGSGTRLTVV.

The chain uses TRBV27 and TRBJ2-7; TRBD1 matches 9 bases. Trimming removed 3 bases from V and 4 bases from J; junction bases left unmatched: 4. The CDR3 is 14 amino acids. Germline-derived CDR1 and CDR2 are MNHEY and SMNVEV (reference sequence). CDR3 sequence: CASSFGTGSYEQYF. DNA for the CDR3: TGTGCCAGCAGTTTCGGGACAGGGTCGTACGAGCAGTACTTC.

This chain links TRBV7-2 with TRBJ1-1; D gene uncertain. Trimming left V 3 bases short and J 1 base short, with 9 bases between. The CDR3 is 14 residues long. Germline values: CDR1 SGHTA, CDR2 FQGNSA. The CDR3 here is CASSLLEGNTEAFF. As DNA, the CDR3 is TGTGCCAGCAGCTTGTTAGAGGGGAACACTGAAGCTTTCTTT.